These T cell receptor beta chains were read from a single sample in a study of blood T cell repertoires in COVID-19. Using immunoSEQ multiplex PCR, the repertoire was profiled, and TCRdb retains in-frame clones only, with some absent. In the table there are 120,000 to 150,000 clones, 75% to 85% of which are singletons. The sequenced sample was peripheral blood. The origin of the receptors is a human donor with acute or convalescent COVID-19. The donor label of this sample is uncertain. Each CDR3 is given without its conserved first and last residue. The D gene is left open where the match is weak.

>TRBD2|TRBV19|TRBJ2-1
ASSSLTSGGANEQF
>TRBD2|TRBV7-3|TRBJ2-2
ASSPGLAGSNTGELF
>TRBD1|TRBV28|TRBJ1-3
ASSTGTGAGNTIY
>TRBD1|TRBV9|TRBJ2-1
ASSATGGFDNEQF
>TRBD2|TRBV24-1|TRBJ2-1
ATSDRTSGGIEQF
>-|TRBV5-1|TRBJ1-1
ASSSPGLTEAF
>-|TRBV11-2|TRBJ2-7
ASSLALRQVELIPYEQY
>-|TRBV30|TRBJ1-1
AWSGHRNTEAF
>-|TRBV6-5|TRBJ1-5
ASSYSSGSNQPQH
>TRBD2|TRBV2|TRBJ2-1
ASNPSGSYNEQF
>-|TRBV29-1|TRBJ2-1
SVRTVDYNEQF
>-|TRBV4-1|TRBJ1-6
ASSPIGRLNNSPLH
>-|TRBV5-1|TRBJ1-2
ASTERESDGYT
>-|TRBV2|TRBJ1-5
ASSETDYSNQPQH
>TRBD1|TRBV4-2|TRBJ1-5
ASRPGTGFNQPQH
>TRBD1|TRBV5-1|TRBJ2-7
ASSLNPSGQGYEQY
>TRBD1|TRBV28|TRBJ1-5
ASSLLGGAQPQH
>-|TRBV21-1|TRBJ1-1
ASSKEGGPYSMNTEAF
>-|TRBV30|TRBJ1-1
AWERSNTEAF
>-|TRBV9|TRBJ1-3
ASSPRQSSGNTIY
>-|TRBV2|TRBJ1-3
ASSARDATGNTIY
>TRBD1|TRBV5-6|TRBJ1-2
ASALPGGGKGYT
>TRBD1|TRBV5-1|TRBJ1-2
ASSPGVTGGFYGYT
>TRBD1|TRBV6-5|TRBJ1-6
ASSYRQGPSSPLH
>-|TRBV23-1|TRBJ1-1
ASSQSGSENTEAF
>TRBD1|TRBV27|TRBJ1-5
ASSGGTGGARGNQPQH
>TRBD1|TRBV5-1|TRBJ1-2
ASSQGAVYGYT
>-|TRBV6-4|TRBJ1-1
ASRGGGKNTEAF
>TRBD1|TRBV2|TRBJ2-3
ASSSGQGGRSDTQY
>-|TRBV11-2|TRBJ1-4
ASSLGINTLDEKLF
>-|TRBV30|TRBJ1-5
AWSAFGQPQH
>TRBD1|TRBV10-3|TRBJ2-1
AIRGQGANEQF
>-|TRBV19|TRBJ1-2
ASSIAGYDGYT
>TRBD1|TRBV5-1|TRBJ1-2
ASSLGTGGAYGYT
>TRBD1|TRBV4-1|TRBJ1-1
ASSADWGQGNTEAF
>-|TRBV27|TRBJ1-2
ASRGGIYGYT
>-|TRBV15|TRBJ1-5
ATSRENRAAQPQH
>-|TRBV4-2|TRBJ1-6
ASSPGLTGAYNSPLH
>TRBD1|TRBV18|TRBJ1-6
ASSPTDRDSPLH
>-|TRBV4-1|TRBJ2-7
ASSFRESSYEQY
>-|TRBV30|TRBJ2-1
AWRRGTPYNEQF
>TRBD1|TRBV11-2|TRBJ2-5
ASSPRQGTGETQY
>TRBD2|TRBV11-3|TRBJ2-5
ASTPRTSGGKETQY
>-|TRBV2|TRBJ1-2
ASSPQGRSGYT
>TRBD1|TRBV5-6|TRBJ1-2
ASSPGTGVGYT
>-|TRBV3-1/TRBV3-2|TRBJ1-2
ASSRGGDNYGYT
>TRBD2|TRBV2|TRBJ2-7
ASRTAGVIYEQY
>TRBD2|TRBV4-1|TRBJ2-2
ASSWGGTGELF
>-|TRBV4-1|TRBJ1-5
ASSPLQGKNQPQH
>-|TRBV6-6|TRBJ1-2
ASSRESGTNYGYT
>-|TRBV9|TRBJ1-4
ASSPYGGEKLF
>-|TRBV6-6|TRBJ1-2
ASSYSPAGHGYT
>TRBD1|TRBV6-5|TRBJ1-6
ASGGTGDNSPLH
>-|TRBV3-1/TRBV3-2|TRBJ1-5
ASSQGRQPQH
>TRBD2|TRBV11-2|TRBJ2-1
ASSLGSSGGYNEQF